This T cell receptor beta chain was profiled in a study of CD8 T cells in ankylosing spondylitis. Study observations and caveats: Reports say disease-linked clones showed up significantly more in matched ankylosing spondylitis synovial fluid. Previous work reported some of these motif variants in the synovial fluid and blood of reactive arthritis.

With regard to this clonotype: Its specificity is not known.

The germline gives CDR1 SGHRS, CDR2 YFSETQ. The CDR3 extends over 14 amino acids. The V gene lost 2 bases and the J gene lost 1 base, with 10 bases spanning the gap. A quantitative 5'-RACE method, one with molecular barcodes, was used to make TCR beta libraries. TCRdb itself ran the 5' RACE reads through MiXCR, one entry per CDR3 protein. Of about 250,000 distinct CDR3 sequences in the sample, more than 25% were seen once. The V gene is TRBV5-1, the J gene TRBJ2-7, with D perhaps matching TRBD1 or TRBD2 (5 bases each). The TCR was taken from a male donor with ankylosing spondylitis or in good health (not recorded which). The sequenced sample consisted of blood, either unsorted or a sorted T cell fraction (not recorded which). The CDR3 here is CASSFFEGSYEQYF. The CDR3 coding sequence is TGCGCCAGCAGCTTCTTCGAGGGGTCCTACGAGCAGTACTTC. The full variable domain, its missing parts supplied by reference TRBV5-1 and TRBJ2-7, is KAGVTQTPRYLIKTRGQQVTLSCSPISGHRSVSWYQQTPGQGLQFLFEYFSETQRNKGNFPGRFSGRQFSNSRSEMNVSTLELGDSALYLCASSFFEGSYEQYFGPGTRLTVT.